The text below deals with one T cell receptor beta chain. The antigen remains unidentified. This sample was taken from a study of CXCR3-negative and CXCR3-positive naive CD8 T cells. Study-wide findings and caveats: TRBV-TRBJ usage was alike in naive CXCR3-negative and CXCR3-positive cells but differed in memory cells. Naive cells that were CXCR3-positive had more hydrophobic TRB CDR3s (compared with CXCR3-negative naive cells).

With UMI labels, 5' RACE was used to prepare the TRB cDNA libraries. Following a re-call of the 5' RACE reads, TCRdb has one entry per CDR3 protein and lacks DNA. The sample totals some 140,000 distinct CDR3 sequences. The CDR3 runs 13 residues. CDR1 is MNHNS and CDR2 is SASEGT in the germline V gene. This clonotype originated in a human donor in good health. Some clones in this sample may be carry-over from other donors' samples. This chain joins TRBV6-1 and TRBJ1-1. The specimen sequenced was naive CXCR3+ CD8+ T cells from blood. Documented subset: CD45RO-CCR7+CD27+CD95- naive CD8+ T cells expressing CXCR3 (TNR3+). Here the CDR3 reads CASSESGDTEAFF.